This T cell receptor (beta chain) derives from a study of siplizumab effects on memory and regulatory T cells (dated by TCRdb to about 2019). Notes on the research overall: The effect of the anti-CD2 antibody siplizumab on alloreactive T-cell subsets was examined in allogeneic mixed lymphocyte reactions constructed from human PBMCs.

The CDR1 and CDR2 encoded by the germline V gene are SGHRS and YFSETQ. The germline V end is reduced by 4 bases and the J end by 3 bases; junction bases left unmatched: 12. From cysteine to phenylalanine, the CDR3 is 17 amino acids long. The DNA shown is the 51-base CDR3, in frame from base 1. Sorted unstimulated T cells and proliferating T cells recovered from mixed lymphocyte reactions underwent TCRbeta CDR3 sequencing. Fresh whole blood from fewer than 11 HLA-typed healthy donors was used to isolate PBMCs. Unstimulated CD4+ non-regulatory T cells were FACS-sorted to map the origin of alloreactive clones. Library generation was performed with the immunoSEQ multiplex PCR assay. Some 100,000 TCR templates per sample were assayed by the deep sequencing platform. Genomic DNA extracted from sorted T cells was used for TCRbeta CDR3 sequencing. From the authors' description of their analysis: The R programming language was used for clonal analysis of the TCRbeta CDR3 data. Comparing unstimulated samples against CFSE-low samples taken after the reaction was how alloreactive CD4+ and CD8+ clones were defined. Regulatory or non-regulatory origin of alloreactive CD4+ clones was assigned by matching sequences to the sorted unstimulated Treg and non-Treg repertoires. Held by TCRdb, this immuneACCESS table contains in-frame sequences only and omits some clones. Under half of the omission traces to an unresolved V gene where checked; the cause of the rest is unknown. D and trimming were read from the DNA, whereas the V and J calls and clone size are those reported in that table. This sample is represented by roughly 93,000 clones; about 93% of them were singletons. The ten biggest clones cover 1.3% of the sample.

The paper's findings and limits, for the study overall: Unstimulated naive T cells appeared more diverse than memory T cells, and naive cells seemed to contribute substantially to the alloresponse. Roughly 75-95% of proliferating CD4+ or CD8+ clones could not be assigned a naive or memory phenotype. Because sequences below about 10^-5 frequency were poorly captured, only a minor fraction of alloreactive clones could be mapped to unstimulated subsets. Of the alloreactive CD4+ clones that could be mapped, the Treg-derived share averaged 68.8% with siplizumab compared with under 30% in control reactions. Siplizumab significantly reduced the cumulative frequency of alloreactive sequences traceable to unstimulated CD4+ memory T cells. Whether proliferating Tregs from siplizumab cultures were suppressive was not functionally confirmed.

Worth noting for this clone: Its specific antigen is unknown. No base qualities exist here, and no much larger clone lies one base off it.

The sequence was collected from a human donor in good health. Sequencing used non-Treg CD4+ T cells sorted from blood. Read against the paper, the sample's cell subset or site label means: FACS-sorted unstimulated CD4+ non-regulatory T cells. The receptor chain draws on TRBV5-1 and TRBJ2-1; 8 bases in between match TRBD2. The CDR3 loop reads CASSPSITGGLYNEQFF. Here is the DNA: TGCGCCAGCAGCCCGTCGATAACGGGAGGGCTCTACAATGAGCAGTTCTTC. This CDR3, with the reference TRBV5-1 and TRBJ2-1 proteins standing in past its ends, gives the full variable domain KAGVTQTPRYLIKTRGQQVTLSCSPISGHRSVSWYQQTPGQGLQFLFEYFSETQRNKGNFPGRFSGRQFSNSRSEMNVSTLELGDSALYLCASSPSITGGLYNEQFFGPGTRLTVL.